Listed below are T cell receptor beta chains from one sample, sequenced in a study of T-cell memory formation after mild COVID-19. One entry per CDR3 protein results from TCRdb running MiXCR on the 5' RACE reads. Of 84,000 or so distinct CDR3 sequences in the sample, around 13% are singletons; the top ten hold 30% to 35%. The sequencing sample was made of PBMCs or a T cell subset sorted from them (not recorded which). The receptors derive from an adult woman who had mild COVID-19 (a few samples of this study predate the infection). Cell type and time point are not known. The CDR3 runs from the conserved cysteine through the conserved F or W. The D gene is left open where the match is weak. Rows may omit the clone size; those that give it use once, few, many or a size class.

j_call | clone_size | v_call | d_call | cdr3_length | cdr3_nt | cdr3_aa
TRBJ2-6 | . | TRBV5-6 | . | 19 | TGTGCCAGCAGCTTGGGTTACGTGACTAGTCTTTCCGGGGCCAACGTCCTGACTTTC | CASSLGYVTSLSGANVLTF
TRBJ2-5 | . | TRBV29-1 | . | 12 | TGCAGCGTTGGGTCGGGAGCAGAGACCCAGTACTTC | CSVGSGAETQYF
TRBJ2-1 | . | TRBV20-1 | TRBD2 | 14 | TGCAGTGCTAAGGGACTAGCTTTGCACAATGAGCAGTTCTTC | CSAKGLALHNEQFF
TRBJ2-3 | few | TRBV20-1 | . | 16 | TGCAGTGCCCAACCCCGCACCACGACTAGGGCAGATACGCAGTATTTT | CSAQPRTTTRADTQYF
TRBJ1-2 | . | TRBV4-1 | . | 15 | TGCGCCAGCAGCCAAGATAAGGGCACGAACTATGGCTACACCTTC | CASSQDKGTNYGYTF
TRBJ1-1 | . | TRBV7-9 | . | 13 | TGTGCCAGCAGCTCCTACGTGGCGACTGAAGCTTTCTTT | CASSSYVATEAFF
TRBJ2-6 | . | TRBV10-2 | . | 17 | TGCGCCAGCATTGGAGGGGATAAATACTCTGGGGCCAACGTCCTGACTTTC | CASIGGDKYSGANVLTF
TRBJ2-2 | few | TRBV6-2/TRBV6-3 | TRBD2 | 15 | TGTGCCAGCAGTTACGGGACTACCAACACCGGGGAGCTGTTTTTT | CASSYGTTNTGELFF
TRBJ2-2 | . | TRBV6-5 | . | 15 | TGTGCCAGCAAATACGGACAGTCCGCCACCGGGGAGCTGTTTTTT | CASKYGQSATGELFF
TRBJ2-3 | . | TRBV5-1 | . | 15 | TGCGCCAGCAGCTGGAGCGGAACTAGCACAGATACGCAGTATTTT | CASSWSGTSTDTQYF
TRBJ2-7 | few | TRBV7-9 | . | 15 | TGTGCCAGCAGCTTGGCAGGTGGGTCCTCCTACGAGCAGTACTTC | CASSLAGGSSYEQYF
TRBJ2-5 | . | TRBV2 | . | 15 | TGTGCCAGCAGCAAAAGGCCTAGCAGACAAGAGACCCAGTACTTC | CASSKRPSRQETQYF
TRBJ2-7 | . | TRBV5-1 | . | 12 | TGCGCCAGCAGCTTGGGGGGGGTCGAGCAGTACTTC | CASSLGGVEQYF
TRBJ2-7 | . | TRBV7-9 | . | 12 | TGTGCCAGCAGCTCGGGGGACCTCGAGCAGTACTTC | CASSSGDLEQYF
TRBJ1-6 | once | TRBV27 | . | 16 | TGTGCCAGCAGTTTACAGGGAGGGGCCTATAATTCACCCCTCCACTTT | CASSLQGGAYNSPLHF
TRBJ2-3 | many | TRBV20-1 | TRBD2 | 15 | TGCAGTGCCAATTCGGGGCGGGAGGTATCAGATACGCAGTATTTT | CSANSGREVSDTQYF
TRBJ2-1 | . | TRBV5-6 | . | 16 | TGTGCCAGCAGTCTGACCATCCGGGAAGATTACAATGAGCAGTTCTTC | CASSLTIREDYNEQFF
TRBJ2-7 | few | TRBV28 | . | 14 | TGTGCCAGCAGAGATGGTGGGGGCTTCTACGAGCAGTACTTC | CASRDGGGFYEQYF
TRBJ2-3 | . | TRBV20-1 | TRBD2 | 19 | TGCAGTGCTAGTAAGACTAGCGGGGGGGAATATAGGACCACAGATACGCAGTATTTT | CSASKTSGGEYRTTDTQYF
TRBJ1-1 | . | TRBV6-5 | . | 16 | TGTGCCAGCAGTTACTCGACTGGGGCCACGAACACTGAAGCTTTCTTT | CASSYSTGATNTEAFF
TRBJ1-3 | few | TRBV5-4 | . | 15 | TGTGCCAGCAGCTTGAGGGGTGGCCCTGGAAACACCATATATTTT | CASSLRGGPGNTIYF
TRBJ2-5 | . | TRBV15 | TRBD1 | 14 | TGTGCCACCAGCAGAGAAAGACAGGGGGAGACCCAGTACTTC | CATSRERQGETQYF
TRBJ2-2 | . | TRBV12-3/TRBV12-4 | . | 14 | TGTGCCAGCAGGCACGGTTTCGGGGACGGGGAGCTGTTTTTT | CASRHGFGDGELFF
TRBJ2-1 | . | TRBV19 | TRBD1 | 14 | TGTGCCACCTCTCGGGACAGCTCCTACAATGAGCAGTTCTTC | CATSRDSSYNEQFF
TRBJ2-3 | . | TRBV27 | . | 15 | TGTGCCAGCAGTTCCCCAGGTGGGGGTATGGATACGCAGTATTTT | CASSSPGGGMDTQYF
TRBJ2-2 | few | TRBV7-9 | . | 12 | TGTGCCAGCAGCTCCTCGGACGGGGAGCTGTTTTTT | CASSSSDGELFF
TRBJ1-5 | few | TRBV7-9 | . | 14 | TGTGCCAGCAGCCCAACGGAGACTTCCGAGCCCCAGCATTTT | CASSPTETSEPQHF
TRBJ2-3 | few | TRBV30 | . | 11 | TGTGCCTGGAGGCCACTGGATACGCAGTATTTT | CAWRPLDTQYF
TRBJ1-1 | . | TRBV5-1 | . | 11 | TGCGCCAGCAGCTTGGGGCTAGAAGCTTTCTTT | CASSLGLEAFF